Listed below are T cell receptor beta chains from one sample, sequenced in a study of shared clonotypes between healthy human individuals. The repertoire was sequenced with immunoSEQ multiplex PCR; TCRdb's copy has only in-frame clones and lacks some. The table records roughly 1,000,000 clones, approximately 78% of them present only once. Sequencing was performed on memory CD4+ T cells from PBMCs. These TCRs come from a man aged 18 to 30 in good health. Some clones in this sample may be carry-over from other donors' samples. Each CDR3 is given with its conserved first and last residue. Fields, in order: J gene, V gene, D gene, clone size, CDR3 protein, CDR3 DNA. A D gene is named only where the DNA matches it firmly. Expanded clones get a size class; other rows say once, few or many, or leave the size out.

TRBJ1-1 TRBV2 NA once CASSYSGTEAFF TGTGCCAGCAGTTACAGTGGCACTGAAGCTTTCTTT
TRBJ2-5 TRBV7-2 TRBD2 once CASSLTGLAGETQYF TGTGCCAGCAGCTTAACTGGACTAGCTGGGGAGACCCAGTACTTC
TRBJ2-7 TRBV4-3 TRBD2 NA CASSPDSSGSSYEQYF TGCGCCAGCAGCCCCGACTCTAGCGGGAGCTCCTACGAGCAGTACTTC
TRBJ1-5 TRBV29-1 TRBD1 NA CSVEVTGEQPQHF TGCAGCGTTGAGGTGACAGGGGAACAGCCCCAGCATTTT
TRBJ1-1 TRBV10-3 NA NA CAISGMGNTEAFF TGTGCCATTTCGGGTATGGGGAACACTGAAGCTTTCTTT
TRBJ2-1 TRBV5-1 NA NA CASSLDLRANEQFF TGCGCCAGCAGCTTGGATCTGCGTGCCAATGAGCAGTTCTTC
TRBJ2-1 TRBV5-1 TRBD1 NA CASSLGTGYNEQFF TGCGCCAGCAGCTTAGGGACAGGGTACAATGAGCAGTTCTTC
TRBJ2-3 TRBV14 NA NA CASSQDFFRDTQYF TGTGCCAGCAGCCAAGATTTCTTCCGAGATACGCAGTATTTT
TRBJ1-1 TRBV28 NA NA CASRKDWGYAFF TGTGCCAGCAGAAAGGATTGGGGCTACGCTTTCTTT
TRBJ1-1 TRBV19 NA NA CASRTEGLGNTEAFF TGTGCCAGTAGGACGGAGGGTCTAGGGAACACTGAAGCTTTCTTT
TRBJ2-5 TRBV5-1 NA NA CASSFGMGETQYF TGCGCCAGCAGCTTCGGGATGGGGGAGACCCAGTACTTC
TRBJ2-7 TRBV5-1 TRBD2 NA CASSPGLAGGPEQYF TGCGCCAGCAGCCCGGGACTAGCGGGAGGCCCCGAGCAGTACTTC
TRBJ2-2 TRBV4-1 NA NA CASSQDDRSWTGELFF TGCGCCAGCAGCCAAGACGACCGTTCGTGGACCGGGGAGCTGTTTTTT
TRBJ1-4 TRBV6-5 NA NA CASSYGDDSNEKLFF TGTGCCAGCAGTTACGGAGACGATTCTAATGAAAAACTGTTTTTT
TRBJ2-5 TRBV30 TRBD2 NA CACQGTSYGTQYF TGTGCCTGCCAGGGGACTAGCTATGGGACCCAGTACTTC
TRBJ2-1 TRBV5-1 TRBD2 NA CASSLTGTSGSFEQFF TGCGCCAGCAGCCTAACCGGGACTAGCGGGAGTTTTGAGCAGTTCTTC
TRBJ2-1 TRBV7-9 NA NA CASSEYSPSSYNEQFF TGTGCCAGCAGCGAGTACTCCCCGAGCTCCTACAATGAGCAGTTCTTC
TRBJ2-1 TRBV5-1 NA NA CASSQGTPYNEQFF TGCGCCAGCAGTCAGGGGACCCCCTACAATGAGCAGTTCTTC
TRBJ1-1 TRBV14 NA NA CASNEQPNTEAFF TGTGCCAGCAACGAGCAGCCGAACACTGAAGCTTTCTTT
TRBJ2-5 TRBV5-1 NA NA CASSRSTTVQETQYF TGCGCCAGCAGCCGATCAACGACAGTCCAAGAGACCCAGTACTTC
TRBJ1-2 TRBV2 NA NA CASTLEGLGYGYTF TGTGCCAGCACCCTTGAGGGGCTTGGCTATGGCTACACCTTC
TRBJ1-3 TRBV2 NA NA CASLHERSGNTIYF TGTGCCAGCCTCCATGAGCGCTCTGGAAACACCATATATTTT
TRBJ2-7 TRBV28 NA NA CASSGGLYSYEQYF TGTGCCAGCAGTGGGGGCCTTTACTCCTACGAGCAGTACTTC
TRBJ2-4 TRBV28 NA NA CASSWSGAKNIQYF TGTGCCAGCAGTTGGTCAGGGGCCAAAAACATTCAGTACTTC
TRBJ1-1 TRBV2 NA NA CASSATQTTEAFF TGTGCCAGCAGTGCGACACAGACCACTGAAGCTTTCTTT
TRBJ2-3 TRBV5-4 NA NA CASRADSTDTQYF TGTGCCAGCAGGGCGGATTCCACAGATACGCAGTATTTT
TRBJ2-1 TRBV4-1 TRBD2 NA CASSQVAGVPPEQFF TGCGCCAGCAGCCAAGTCGCGGGAGTTCCCCCCGAGCAGTTCTTC
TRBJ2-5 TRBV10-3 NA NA CAISETGQETQYF TGTGCCATCAGTGAGACAGGCCAAGAGACCCAGTACTTC
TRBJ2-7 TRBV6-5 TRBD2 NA CASSGRTSGSYEQYF TGTGCCAGCAGTGGGAGGACTAGCGGGAGTTACGAGCAGTACTTC
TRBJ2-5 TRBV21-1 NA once CASSEPITGSQETQYF TGTGCCAGCAGCGAACCAATAACAGGCTCCCAAGAGACCCAGTACTTC
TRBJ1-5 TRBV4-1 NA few CASSPKGQPQHF TGCGCCAGCAGCCCGAAGGGGCAGCCCCAGCATTTT
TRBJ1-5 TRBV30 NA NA CAWTPYKGQPQHF TGTGCCTGGACCCCCTACAAGGGTCAGCCCCAGCATTTT
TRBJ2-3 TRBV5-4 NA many CASGRSSEPTDTQYF TGTGCCAGCGGTCGTTCTAGCGAGCCCACAGATACGCAGTATTTT
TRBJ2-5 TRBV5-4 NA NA CASSLGQTQETQYF TGTGCCAGCAGCTTGGGACAGACACAAGAGACCCAGTACTTC
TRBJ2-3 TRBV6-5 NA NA CASSHQGPDTQYF TGTGCCAGCAGTCACCAGGGTCCAGATACGCAGTATTTT
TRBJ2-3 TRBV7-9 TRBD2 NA CASSLVAAGGSTDTQYF TGTGCCAGCAGCTTAGTCGCAGCGGGAGGATCCACAGATACGCAGTATTTT
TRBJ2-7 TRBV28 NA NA CASRSLIEQYF TGTGCCAGCAGAAGCTTGATCGAGCAGTACTTC
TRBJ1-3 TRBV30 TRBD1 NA CAWTRDRGGNTIYF TGTGCCTGGACCAGAGACAGGGGTGGAAACACCATATATTTT
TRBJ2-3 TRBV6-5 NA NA CASSYSRGRADTQYF TGTGCCAGCAGTTACAGCAGGGGCCGGGCAGATACGCAGTATTTT
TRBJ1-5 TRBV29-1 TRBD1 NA CSVLDRDHQPQHF TGCAGCGTATTGGACAGGGACCATCAGCCCCAGCATTTT
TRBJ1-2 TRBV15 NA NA CATSRHREGPAVYGYTF TGTGCCACCAGCAGACATCGTGAAGGGCCAGCGGTCTATGGCTACACCTTC
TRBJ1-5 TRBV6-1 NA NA CASSDERWGGNQPQHF TGTGCCAGCAGTGATGAAAGGTGGGGTGGCAATCAGCCCCAGCATTTT
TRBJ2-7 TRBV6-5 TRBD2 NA CASSSGLTYEQYF TGTGCCAGCAGTTCGGGACTAACCTACGAGCAGTACTTC
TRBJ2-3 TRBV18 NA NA CASSPLGTGDTQYF TGTGCCAGCTCACCCCTGGGCACGGGAGATACGCAGTATTTT
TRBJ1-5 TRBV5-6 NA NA CASSLGTGTYQPQHF TGTGCCAGCAGCCTTGGAACAGGAACCTATCAGCCCCAGCATTTT
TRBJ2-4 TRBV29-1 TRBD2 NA CSVRGGGKNIQYF TGCAGCGTGAGGGGCGGGGGCAAAAACATTCAGTACTTC
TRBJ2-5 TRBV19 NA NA CASRNNPGSPQETQYF TGTGCCAGTAGGAACAACCCAGGGAGTCCCCAAGAGACCCAGTACTTC
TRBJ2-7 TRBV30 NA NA CAWSAQPGLGTYEQYF TGTGCCTGGAGTGCTCAACCAGGGTTGGGAACCTACGAGCAGTACTTC
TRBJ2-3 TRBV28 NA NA CASSLRLSRDRTDTQYF TGTGCCAGCAGTCTCAGGCTCTCGCGGGACCGCACAGATACGCAGTATTTT
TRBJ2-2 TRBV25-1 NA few CASSEIYGRGAGELFF TGTGCCAGCAGTGAGATCTATGGGAGGGGGGCCGGGGAGCTGTTTTTT
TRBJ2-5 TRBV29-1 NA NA CSVVGGETQYF TGCAGCGTTGTAGGCGGGGAGACCCAGTACTTC
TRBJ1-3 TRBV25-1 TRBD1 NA CASSAATGNGNTIYF TGTGCCAGCAGTGCGGCGACAGGGAACGGAAACACCATATATTTT
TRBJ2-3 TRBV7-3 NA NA CASSKLASDHTDTQYF TGTGCCAGCAGCAAACTAGCATCAGACCACACAGATACGCAGTATTTT
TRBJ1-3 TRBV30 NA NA CAWSVLSPRDTIYF TGTGCCTGGAGTGTACTCTCCCCCAGGGACACCATATATTTT
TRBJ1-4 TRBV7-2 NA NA CASSPKGFQGEKLFF TGTGCCAGCAGCCCTAAAGGGTTCCAGGGTGAAAAACTGTTTTTT
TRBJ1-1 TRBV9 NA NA CASSPRDKHTEAFF TGTGCCAGCAGCCCCCGGGACAAACACACTGAAGCTTTCTTT
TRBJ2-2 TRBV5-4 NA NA CASSLEQGGTGELFF TGTGCCAGCAGCTTGGAACAGGGTGGCACCGGGGAGCTGTTTTTT
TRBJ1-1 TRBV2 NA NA CASSQGTEAFF TGTGCCAGCAGTCAGGGAACTGAAGCTTTCTTT
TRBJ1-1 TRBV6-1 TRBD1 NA CASSVDRGGTEAFF TGTGCCAGCAGTGTCGACAGGGGAGGCACTGAAGCTTTCTTT
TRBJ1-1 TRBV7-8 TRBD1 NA CASSLRDRHTEAFF TGTGCCAGCAGCTTAAGGGACAGACACACTGAAGCTTTCTTT